The subject of this entry is one TCR beta chain. The CDR3 is made up of 17 amino acids. V lost 0 bases to trimming and J lost 6 bases; unmatched junction nucleotides: 8. Germline V gives CDR1 ENHRY, CDR2 SYGVKD. This entry belongs to a study of cytomegalovirus exposure and HLA in healthy donors. The PCR contained 60 Vbeta and 13 Jbeta primers. TCRdb's copy holds only in-frame clones and misses some; the assay was immunoSEQ multiplex PCR. The sample comprises roughly 100,000 clones, over 9.5% of which are singletons, and approximately 16% rests with the top ten. This receptor was taken from a man aged 40-55 years in good health and CMV-seropositive. This rearrangement joins TRBV10-3 to TRBJ2-1; 10 positions agree with TRBD2. What was sequenced was PBMCs. The DNA for the CDR3 is TGTGCCATCAGTGAGTCGGGGAGCGGGAGGGGGCGCAATGAGCAGTTCTTC. It specifies CAISESGSGRGRNEQFF.